These 20 T cell receptor beta chains were all obtained from the same sample, sequenced in a study of blood T cell repertoires in COVID-19. Only in-frame clones appear in the TCRdb table, and some are missing; sequencing was by immunoSEQ multiplex PCR. Of 70,000 to 95,000 clones listed, around four fifths are singletons. The material sequenced was peripheral blood. These TCRs come from an older woman with active or convalescent COVID-19.

This clone was observed once. The V call is TRBV2, the J call TRBJ2-1; D remains unclear. V lost 3 bases, J lost 5 bases, and 5 bases lay in between. CDR3 length equals 12 residues. Per the germline V gene, CDR1 is SNHLY and CDR2 is FYNNEI. CDR3 coding DNA: TGTGCCAGCAGTGACCGGGACAATGAGCAGTTCTTC. Protein product: CASSDRDNEQFF.

The chain recombines TRBV5-1 with TRBJ1-3, with a possible D match to TRBD1 (6 bases). Germline-derived CDR1 and CDR2 are SGHRS and YFSETQ. V shed 4 bases and J shed 0 bases, with 14 bases lying between them. The CDR3 contains 16 residues. The CDR3 reads CASSLDSSSSGNTIYF. CDR3 in DNA: TGCGCCAGCAGCCTGGACAGTTCGAGCTCTGGAAACACCATATATTTT.

This chain links TRBV28 with TRBJ2-5; no definite D call. The V end lost 5 bases, the J end lost 4 bases, and 5 bases lay between the germline ends. The CDR3 runs 11 residues. CDR1 and CDR2 from the germline V gene are MDHEN and SYDVKM. The CDR3 DNA reads as TGTGCCAGCAGTACAAGAGAGACCCAGTACTTC. It encodes CASSTRETQYF.

This chain joins TRBV7-2 and TRBJ2-2, with 7 bases fitting TRBD2. V trimming: 10 bases; J trimming: 5 bases; junction bases outside the gene matches: 16. The germline V gene has CDR1 SGHTA and CDR2 FQGNSA. The CDR3 contains 16 residues. The CDR3 DNA follows: TGTGCCATACATGAGGACCGGCGGGGGTTGACCGGGGAGCTGTTTTTT. Translated: CAIHEDRRGLTGELFF.

CDR3 coding DNA: TGCGCCAGCAGCTTTACAGGGGCCTATGGCTACACCTTC. This translates into CASSFTGAYGYTF. V usage is TRBV5-1 and J usage is TRBJ1-2; 7 positions agree with TRBD1. This CDR3 spans 13 amino acids. V dropped 2 bases and J dropped 4; count of bases not matched to a gene: 2. The germline V gene has CDR1 SGHRS and CDR2 YFSETQ.

This clone appeared once. CDR3 amino acids: CASSPGPGLDSYEQYF. In nucleotides, the CDR3 is TGTGCCAGCAGCCCGGGACCGGGACTAGACTCCTACGAGCAGTACTTC. The V gene is TRBV11-2, the J gene TRBJ2-7, with 8 bases lining up with TRBD2. Germline lookup yields CDR1 SGHAT and CDR2 FQNNGV. Trimming took 5 bases from V and 0 from J; bases not matched to a gene: 9. The CDR3 has 16 residues.

This clone has only a few counts. This rearrangement joins TRBV7-2 to TRBJ2-4; maybe TRBD1 (5 bases). Trimming pared 1 base from V and 3 bases from J, leaving 13 bases between. Germline CDR1 reads SGHTA; CDR2 reads FQGNSA. The CDR3 spans 16 residues. The CDR3 loop is CASSLEGDRDKNIQYF. CDR3 nucleotide sequence: TGTGCCAGCAGCTTAGAAGGAGACAGAGACAAAAACATTCAGTACTTC.

The chain couples TRBV10-3 to TRBJ2-2, with a possible D match to TRBD2 (7 bases). Trimming pared 2 bases from V and 9 bases from J, leaving 13 bases between. The germline V gene has CDR1 ENHRY and CDR2 SYGVKD. The CDR3 spans 14 residues. This CDR3 reads CAISEGGARRELFF. For the CDR3, the DNA is TGTGCCATCAGTGAGGGGGGGGCGCGTAGGGAGCTGTTTTTT.

This chain's CDR3 is CASSLTGNYGYTF. The CDR3 bases are TGTGCCAGCAGTTTGACAGGCAACTATGGCTACACCTTC. V is TRBV12-3 or TRBV12-4 and J is TRBJ1-2; a possible D gene is TRBD1 (6 bases). V lost 3 bases and J lost 2, with 7 bases in between. The CDR3 length is 13 residues.

The chain employs TRBV19 and TRBJ2-7; 9 bases fit TRBD1. V dropped 8 bases and J dropped 3; count of bases not matched to a gene: 8. Germline CDR1 is LNHDA and CDR2 is SQIVND (reference sequence). There are 14 residues in the CDR3. The CDR3 bases are TGTGCCAGTGGTGGACAGGGGAGCTTCTACGAGCAGTACTTC. Translated: CASGGQGSFYEQYF.

The chain carries TRBV13 and TRBJ1-5; TRBD1 is a possible D gene (5 bases). CDR3 size: 16 residues. Per the germline V gene, CDR1 is PRHDT and CDR2 is FYEKMQ (reference sequence). V gave up 0 bases and J gave up 1 base, with 10 bases separating them. CDR3 bases: TGTGCCAGCAGCTTAGGGGGCAGGGTAAGCAATCAGCCCCAGCATTTT. It specifies CASSLGGRVSNQPQHF. Variable domain in full (rest from reference TRBV13 and TRBJ1-5): AAGVIQSPRHLIKEKRETATLKCYPIPRHDTVYWYQQGPGQDPQFLISFYEKMQSDKGSIPDRFSAQQFSDYHSELNMSSLELGDSALYFCASSLGGRVSNQPQHFGDGTRLSIL.

There are a few counts of this clone. This chain links TRBV19 with TRBJ1-6, with D unclear. Trimming shortened V by 11 bases and J by 7 bases, and 18 bases separated the two germline ends. The CDR3 spans 14 residues. Germline-derived CDR1 and CDR2 are LNHDA and SQIVND (reference sequence). Written as DNA, the CDR3 is TGTGCCCGCAAGGTGACGGGAGCGAATTCACCCCTCCACTTT. Protein: CARKVTGANSPLHF. Full variable domain (missing parts from reference TRBV19 and TRBJ1-6): DGGITQSPKYLFRKEGQNVTLSCEQNLNHDAMYWYRQDPGQGLRLIYYSQIVNDFQKGDIAEGYSVSREKKESFPLTVTSAQKNPTAFYLCARKVTGANSPLHFGNGTRLTVT.

The chain has TRBV4-1 and TRBJ2-5; 7 positions agree with TRBD2. The germline CDR1 and CDR2 sequences are MGHRA and YSYEKL. With 1 base clipped from V and 1 base from J, the junction kept 6 bases outside the gene matches. CDR3 length equals 16 residues. The CDR3 nucleotides are TGCGCCAGCAGCCAAGGTGCAGCGGGGATCCAAGAGACCCAGTACTTC. Protein product: CASSQGAAGIQETQYF.

This clone has more than one count but fewer than ten. The chain links TRBV7-2 to TRBJ2-1; TRBD2 agrees at 7 bases. Germline CDR1 is SGHTA and CDR2 is FQGNSA. The trim removed 3 bases at V and 7 bases at J, leaving 3 bases unmatched. CDR3 size: 13 residues. CDR3 loop: CASSLLAVNEQFF. In DNA form, the CDR3 reads TGTGCCAGCAGCTTGCTAGCGGTGAATGAGCAGTTCTTC.

CDR3 protein: CASSDRPGSREQFF. The CDR3 bases are TGTGCCAGCAGCGATAGGCCGGGGTCTCGAGAGCAGTTCTTC. This sequence joins TRBV3-1 (or the pseudogene TRBV3-2) and TRBJ2-1; the D gene is possibly TRBD2 (5 bases). From germline, CDR1 is LGHDT and CDR2 YNNKEL (reference sequence). Trimming pared 5 bases from V and 10 bases from J, leaving 18 bases between. The CDR3 contains 14 residues.

This clone was picked up a small number of times. V usage is TRBV9 and J usage is TRBJ2-7; no reliable D call. Germline CDR1 is SGDLS and CDR2 is YYNGEE. This CDR3 has 12 amino acids. V shed 4 bases and J shed 4 bases, with 9 bases lying between them. The CDR3: CASSSSSYEQYF. The CDR3 DNA is TGTGCCAGCAGCTCGAGTTCGTACGAGCAGTACTTC.

V is TRBV6-5 and J is TRBJ2-1, with D perhaps TRBD2 (6 bases). The V end was cut by 5 bases, the J end by 5 bases, with 7 bases between. CDR1 is MNHEY and CDR2 is SVGAGI in the germline V gene. The CDR3 has 12 amino acids. The CDR3 nucleotides read TGTGCCAGCAGTCGCGGGAACAATGAGCAGTTCTTC. Translated: CASSRGNNEQFF.

The V gene is TRBV6-2 or TRBV6-3, the J gene TRBJ2-1, with a tentative D call TRBD2 (5 bases). The length of the CDR3 is 15 residues. V lost 5 bases, J lost 7 bases, and 18 bases lay in between. The V gene's germline CDR1 is MNHEY and CDR2 SVGEGT. The chain's CDR3 is CASSGPGDIRNEQFF. In nucleotides, the CDR3 is TGTGCCAGCAGTGGCCCCGGGGATATTAGGAATGAGCAGTTCTTC.

This chain links TRBV5-4 with TRBJ2-6; D might be TRBD2 (6 bases). The CDR3 contains 16 residues. Germline CDR1 and CDR2: SGHNT and YYREEE (reference sequence). V shed 4 bases and J shed 0 bases, with 11 bases lying between them. The CDR3 here is CASSPNGGSGANVLTF. Written as DNA, the CDR3 is TGTGCCAGCAGCCCCAACGGGGGCTCTGGGGCCAACGTCCTGACTTTC.

This chain joins TRBV6-5 and TRBJ2-7; 8 positions agree with TRBD1. The junction had 3 bases not matched to a gene; V was cut back by 2 bases and J by 0 bases. CDR1 MNHEY and CDR2 SVGAGI come from the germline V gene. The CDR3 length is 15 residues. DNA for the CDR3: TGTGCCAGCAGTTACCGAGGACAGGGCTCCTACGAGCAGTACTTC. This encodes CASSYRGQGSYEQYF.